A selection of T cell receptor beta chains follows, all from one sample in a study of PD-L1 blockade in urothelial cancer. The table came from immunoSEQ multiplex PCR; TCRdb's copy has only in-frame clones and leaves some out. The sample carries around 30,000 clones, 84% recorded once. The specimen comprised PBMCs, sampled around atezolizumab (anti-PD-L1) treatment. These receptors came from a man in his 70s with urothelial cancer. Each CDR3 is given with its conserved first and last residue. D genes are given only for firm matches. Clone size appears in some rows only: once, few, many, or a class for an expanded clone.

J,size,V,D,DNA,CDR3
TRBJ1-2,few,TRBV4-2,TRBD1,TGTGCCAGCAGCCAAGCCACAGGGGGTAGTGGCGGCTACACCTTC,CASSQATGGSGGYTF
TRBJ2-1,-,TRBV5-4,-,TGTGCCAGCAGTTCCCTGGCGGGGCCCTACAATGAGCAGTTCTTC,CASSSLAGPYNEQFF
TRBJ1-5,-,TRBV7-2,-,TGTGCCAGCAGCCCGGTAGAACCTCAGCCCCAGCATTTT,CASSPVEPQPQHF
TRBJ1-5,-,TRBV28,-,TGTGCCAGCAGTTGGCCGGCCAGGGTAGGCAATCAGCCCCAGCATTTT,CASSWPARVGNQPQHF
TRBJ2-2,-,TRBV28,-,TGTGCCAGCCGGAGCAACACCGGGGAGCTGTTTTTT,CASRSNTGELFF
TRBJ1-5,-,TRBV4-2,-,TGTGCCAGCAGCCAAGATTTAAATAGCAATCAGCCCCAGCATTTT,CASSQDLNSNQPQHF
TRBJ1-1,-,TRBV7-2,-,TGTGCCAGCAGCTTAAGCGGGGGGAGAGCTTTCTTT,CASSLSGGRAFF
TRBJ2-2,-,TRBV5-1,TRBD2,TGCGCCAGCAGAGGGCTAGCGGGAGGGAACACCGGGGAGCTGTTTTTT,CASRGLAGGNTGELFF
TRBJ1-1,-,TRBV4-3,TRBD1,TGCGCCAGCAGCCAAGTTATGGGACAGGGGACTGAAGCTTTCTTT,CASSQVMGQGTEAFF
TRBJ2-3,-,TRBV5-1,TRBD2,TGCGCCAGCAGCCCGACTAGCGGGAGTTTTAGCACAGATACGCAGTATTTT,CASSPTSGSFSTDTQYF
TRBJ1-2,few,TRBV19,TRBD1,TGTGCCAGTAGTATATCAGGACAGGGCAGTGGCTACACCTTC,CASSISGQGSGYTF
TRBJ1-1,-,TRBV7-9,-,TGTGCCAGCAGCTCAAACGCAGGCGTCGTTAACACTGAAGCTTTCTTT,CASSSNAGVVNTEAFF
TRBJ2-2,-,TRBV15,-,TGTGCCACCAGCGTAACAGGGAAGTCCGGGGAGCTGTTTTTT,CATSVTGKSGELFF
TRBJ2-7,few,TRBV7-3,TRBD2,TGTGCCAGCAGCCCCCGACTAGCGGCAACCTACGAGCAGTACTTC,CASSPRLAATYEQYF
TRBJ2-3,once,TRBV30,-,TGTGCCTGGAGCGGGGTACGTGAGGGTAAGGATACGCAGTATTTT,CAWSGVREGKDTQYF
TRBJ1-5,-,TRBV28,TRBD1,TGTGCCATCGTGAGGGACAGGGGGAGTAGCAATCAGCCCCAGCATTTT,CAIVRDRGSSNQPQHF
TRBJ2-5,-,TRBV9,TRBD2,TGTGCCAGCAGCGTAGCCCAGCGGGGGAACCAAGAGACCCAGTACTTC,CASSVAQRGNQETQYF
TRBJ1-1,once,TRBV20-1,-,TGCAGTGTCGGGTTTACTGAAGCTTTCTTT,CSVGFTEAFF
TRBJ1-6,-,TRBV4-1,-,TGCGCCAGCAGCCGGGACTTGGGGATCGATTCACCCCTCCACTTT,CASSRDLGIDSPLHF
TRBJ2-1,-,TRBV6-1,-,TGTGCCAGCAGTGAAGTTGGGGGGGCCGGCTCCTACAATGAGCAGTTCTTC,CASSEVGGAGSYNEQFF
TRBJ1-4,-,TRBV6-5,-,TGTGCCAGCAGAAAGACGGGACTACAGCCTGAAAAACTGTTTTTT,CASRKTGLQPEKLFF
TRBJ1-5,-,TRBV18,TRBD1,TGTGCCAGCTCCCCGGACAGGAATCAGCCCCAGCATTTT,CASSPDRNQPQHF
TRBJ2-1,-,TRBV7-3,TRBD2,TGTGCCAGCAGCCTAGATGGTAGCGGGCCCCGGGAAGGGCAGTTCTTC,CASSLDGSGPREGQFF
TRBJ2-3,once,TRBV7-3,TRBD2,TGTGCCAGCAGCCGCGGGGGGAACACAGATACGCAGTATTTT,CASSRGGNTDTQYF
TRBJ2-3,-,TRBV6-5,TRBD2,TGTGCCAGCAGTTACCGACTAGCGGGGGCAGGGGATACGCAGTATTTT,CASSYRLAGAGDTQYF
TRBJ2-1,-,TRBV9,TRBD2,TGTGCCAGCAGCGTACTAGCGGGGGGGGCCTACAATGAGCAGTTCTTC,CASSVLAGGAYNEQFF
TRBJ1-2,-,TRBV5-1,TRBD1,TGCGCCAGCAGCACACAACAGGGGGGCTTCTATGGCTACACCTTC,CASSTQQGGFYGYTF
TRBJ1-1,-,TRBV6-5,TRBD1,TGTGCCAGCAGTTCGCACGGACAGGCGAACACTGAAGCTTTCTTT,CASSSHGQANTEAFF
TRBJ2-5,-,TRBV6-6,-,TGTGCCAGCAGCGAGGAAGAGACCCAGTACTTC,CASSEEETQYF
TRBJ2-5,-,TRBV6-6,TRBD2,TGTGCCAGCAGTTACTCGAGGACTAGCGGAGAGACCCAGTACTTC,CASSYSRTSGETQYF
TRBJ1-5,-,TRBV27,TRBD1,TGTGCCAGCAGGTTAACAGGGGGGGGCAATCAGCCCCAGCATTTT,CASRLTGGGNQPQHF
TRBJ2-5,-,TRBV7-2,-,TGTGCCAGCAGCCGTAGGACAGAAGAGACCCAGTACTTC,CASSRRTEETQYF
TRBJ2-5,-,TRBV2,TRBD1,TGTGCCAGCAGTCTATTGGGGACAGGGGTTGGAGAGACCCAGTACTTC,CASSLLGTGVGETQYF
TRBJ2-1,-,TRBV5-4,TRBD2,TGTGCCAGCAGCTTGGAAGGTAGCGGGAGGGTAGAGCAGTTCTTC,CASSLEGSGRVEQFF
TRBJ2-2,-,TRBV21-1,-,TGTGCCAGCAGCAAAGGACAGGGACCCGGGGAGCTGTTTTTT,CASSKGQGPGELFF
TRBJ2-7,-,TRBV11-2,TRBD2,TGTGCCAGCAGCCTAGTCGGGGGGAGGACCTACGAGCAGTACTTC,CASSLVGGRTYEQYF
TRBJ2-3,-,TRBV4-1,TRBD2,TGCGCCAGCAGCCAAGATCTAGCGGGAGGCCCAGATACGCAGTATTTT,CASSQDLAGGPDTQYF
TRBJ1-2,-,TRBV7-3,-,TGTGCCAGCAGCTCAGGAGGGACGGTGAATTTCACCTTC,CASSSGGTVNFTF
TRBJ1-5,-,TRBV4-3,-,TGCGCCAGCAGCCGAAGCCTAAATAGCAATCAGCCCCAGCATTTT,CASSRSLNSNQPQHF
TRBJ1-6,-,TRBV28,TRBD1,TGTGCCAGCACCGCAGGGGGATCCCGCTATGGGAATTCACCCCTCCACTTT,CASTAGGSRYGNSPLHF
TRBJ2-5,-,TRBV5-1,-,TGCGCCAGCGGGGGGAACCCGGGAGAGACCCAGTACTTC,CASGGNPGETQYF
TRBJ2-2,-,TRBV21-1,-,TGTGCCAGCAGCAAAATCGCCAGCGGGAGGGCCGGGGAGCTGTTTTTT,CASSKIASGRAGELFF
TRBJ2-2,-,TRBV19,TRBD2,TGTGCCAGTAGGCCCCCTCCGGGACTAGCGGGACGCACCGGGGAGCTGTTTTTT,CASRPPPGLAGRTGELFF
TRBJ2-1,-,TRBV10-3,-,TGTGCCATCAGTCCCCTTTCTATAGCAGATCACAATGAGCAGTTCTTC,CAISPLSIADHNEQFF
TRBJ2-7,-,TRBV5-1,TRBD1,TGCGCCAGCAGCCGGACAGGAAACGAGCAGTACTTC,CASSRTGNEQYF
TRBJ2-7,-,TRBV6-5,TRBD2,TGTGCCAGCAGACAGGGACTAGCAGACCTCTACGAGCAGTACTTC,CASRQGLADLYEQYF
TRBJ1-6,-,TRBV6-1,-,TGTGCCAGCAGTGACCTAAGCTATAATTCACCCCTCCACTTT,CASSDLSYNSPLHF
TRBJ2-1,-,TRBV27,TRBD2,TGTGCCAGCAGTCCGGGACTAGCGGGGGGAGAGCAGTTCTTC,CASSPGLAGGEQFF
TRBJ1-3,-,TRBV11-2,TRBD1,TGTGCCAGCAGCTTAGCACAGGGGGCCGTCTTCTCTGGAAACACCATATATTTT,CASSLAQGAVFSGNTIYF
TRBJ1-1,-,TRBV30,-,TGTGCCCTCCCGGCGAGGCGGGGCACTGAAGCTTTCTTT,CALPARRGTEAFF